The clone carrying this T cell receptor beta chain was counted ten times or more. This entry is derived from a study of CD8 T cells in ankylosing spondylitis. The TCR beta libraries were generated through quantitative 5'-RACE incorporating molecular barcodes. MiXCR was run by TCRdb on the 5' RACE reads, yielding one entry per CDR3 protein. The sample holds 240,000 or so distinct CDR3 sequences; approximately 12% are singletons and the top ten take 6.8%. The CDR3 covers 15 residues. The V end lost 4 bases, the J end lost 3 bases, and 13 bases lay between the germline ends. Germline values: CDR1 MDHEN, CDR2 SYDVKM.

Sequencing was done on a sample of blood, either unsorted or a sorted T cell fraction (not recorded which). The source of this sequence is a male donor with ankylosing spondylitis or in good health (not recorded which). The genes are TRBV28 and TRBJ1-5, with no clear D. The CDR3 DNA reads as TGTGCCAGCAGTTACGGGGATGAATTCAATCAGCCCCAGCATTTT. Translation: CASSYGDEFNQPQHF.